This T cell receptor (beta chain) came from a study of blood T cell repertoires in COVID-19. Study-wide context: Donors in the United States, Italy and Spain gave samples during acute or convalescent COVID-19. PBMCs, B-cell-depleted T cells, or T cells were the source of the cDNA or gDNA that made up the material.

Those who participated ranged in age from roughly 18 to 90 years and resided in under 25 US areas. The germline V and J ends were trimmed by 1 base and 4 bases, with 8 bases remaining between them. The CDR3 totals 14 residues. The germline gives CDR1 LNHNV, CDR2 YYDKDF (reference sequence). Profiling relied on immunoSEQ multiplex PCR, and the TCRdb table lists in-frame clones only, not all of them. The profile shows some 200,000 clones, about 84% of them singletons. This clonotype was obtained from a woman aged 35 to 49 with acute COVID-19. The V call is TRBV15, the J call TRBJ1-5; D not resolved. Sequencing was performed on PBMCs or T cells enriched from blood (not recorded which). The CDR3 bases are TGTGCCACCAGCAGAGCGGAGAGAAATCAGCCCCAGCATTTT. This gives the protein CATSRAERNQPQHF.